The clone carrying this TCR beta chain was counted at least ten times. Its antigen remains unidentified. The data originate from a study of T-cell reconstitution after alpha-beta-depleted transplantation in children. Study outcomes and limitations: Newly produced T cells mostly provided counts and TCRbeta diversity after one year, as hyperexpanded clones declined. Reportedly, roughly two months post-transplant, alpha-beta T cells arose from several hundred expanded graft clones.

V was cut by 5 bases and J by 4 bases, with 8 bases left in between. Germline loops: CDR1 MDHEN, CDR2 SYDVKM. This CDR3 has 12 amino acids. The authors prepared the TCRbeta library with unique molecular identifiers. MiXCR, run by TCRdb on the PCR reads, gives a single entry per CDR3 protein. The repertoire includes 30,000 to 40,000 distinct CDR3 sequences, around 7% of them detected once, and roughly 27% sits in the top ten. This specimen consisted of peripheral blood, obtained 60 days after TCRalphabeta/CD19-depleted stem cell transplant. The chain employs TRBV28 and TRBJ1-1, with unresolved D. The receptor was isolated from a child younger than two who had a stem cell transplant for acute myeloid leukemia, so the T cells may come from the graft donor. CDR3 region: CASSPASTEAFF. DNA of the CDR3: TGTGCCAGCAGTCCAGCGTCCACTGAAGCTTTCTTT.